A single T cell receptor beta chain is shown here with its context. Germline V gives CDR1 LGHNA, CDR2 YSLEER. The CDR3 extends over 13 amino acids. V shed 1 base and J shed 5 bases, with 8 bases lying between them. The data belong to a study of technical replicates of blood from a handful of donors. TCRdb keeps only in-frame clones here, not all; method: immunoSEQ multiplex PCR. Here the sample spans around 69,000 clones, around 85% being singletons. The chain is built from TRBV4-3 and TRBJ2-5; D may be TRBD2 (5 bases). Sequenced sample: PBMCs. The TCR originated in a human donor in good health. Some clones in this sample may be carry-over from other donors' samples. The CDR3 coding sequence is TGCGCCAGCAGCCAAGGGGGAGAGGAGACCCAGTACTTC. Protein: CASSQGGEETQYF.